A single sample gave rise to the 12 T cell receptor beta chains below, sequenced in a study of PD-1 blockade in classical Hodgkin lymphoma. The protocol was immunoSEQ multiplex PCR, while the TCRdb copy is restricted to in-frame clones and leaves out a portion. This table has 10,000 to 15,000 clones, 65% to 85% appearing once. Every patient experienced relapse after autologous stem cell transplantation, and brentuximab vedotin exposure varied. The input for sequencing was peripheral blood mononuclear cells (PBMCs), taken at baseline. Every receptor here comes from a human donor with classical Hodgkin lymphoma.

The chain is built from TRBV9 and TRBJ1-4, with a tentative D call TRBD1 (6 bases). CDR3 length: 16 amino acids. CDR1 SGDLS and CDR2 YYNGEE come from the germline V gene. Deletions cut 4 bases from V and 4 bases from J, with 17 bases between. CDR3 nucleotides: TGTGCCAGCAGCTCCCGACAGGCGGGGGGTAATGAAAAACTGTTTTTT. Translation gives CASSSRQAGGNEKLFF.

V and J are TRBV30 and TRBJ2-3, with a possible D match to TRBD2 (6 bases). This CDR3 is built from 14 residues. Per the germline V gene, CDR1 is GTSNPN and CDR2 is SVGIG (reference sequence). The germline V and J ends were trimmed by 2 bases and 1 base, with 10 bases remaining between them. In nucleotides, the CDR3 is TGTGCCTGGAGTTGGTTAGCGGGCACAGATACGCAGTATTTT. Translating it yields CAWSWLAGTDTQYF.

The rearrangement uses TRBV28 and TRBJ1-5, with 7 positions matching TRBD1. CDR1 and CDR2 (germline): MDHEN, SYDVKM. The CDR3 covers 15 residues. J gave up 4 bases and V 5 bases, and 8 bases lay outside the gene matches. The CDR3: CASSRQGGWNQPQHF. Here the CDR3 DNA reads TGTGCCAGCAGTAGACAAGGGGGCTGGAATCAGCCCCAGCATTTT. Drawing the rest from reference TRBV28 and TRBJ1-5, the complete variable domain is DVKVTQSSRYLVKRTGEKVFLECVQDMDHENMFWYRQDPGLGLRLIYFSYDVKMKEKGDIPEGYSVSREKKERFSLILESASTNQTSMYLCASSRQGGWNQPQHFGDGTRLSIL.

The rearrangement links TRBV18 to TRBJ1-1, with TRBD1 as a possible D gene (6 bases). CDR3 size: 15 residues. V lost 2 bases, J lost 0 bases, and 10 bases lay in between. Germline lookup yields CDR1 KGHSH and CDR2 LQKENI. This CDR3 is CASSPSGAVNTEAFF. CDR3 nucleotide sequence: TGTGCCAGCTCACCATCGGGGGCAGTGAACACTGAAGCTTTCTTT.

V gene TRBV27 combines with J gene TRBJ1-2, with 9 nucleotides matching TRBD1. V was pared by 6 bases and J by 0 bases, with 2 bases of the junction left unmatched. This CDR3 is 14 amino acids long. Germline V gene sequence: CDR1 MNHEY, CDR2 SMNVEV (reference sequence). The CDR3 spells CASRRQGANYGYTF. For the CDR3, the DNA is TGTGCCAGCAGACGACAGGGGGCTAACTATGGCTACACCTTC.

The CDR3 loop reads CASSIPTGWGAGTDTQYF. The CDR3 coding sequence is TGTGCCAGTAGTATACCCACCGGGTGGGGGGCCGGCACAGATACGCAGTATTTT. The J gene is TRBJ2-3, the V gene TRBV19; D is perhaps TRBD1 or TRBD2 (6 bases each). The CDR3 is 18 amino acids. Between the trimmed V and J ends, which lost 2 bases and 1 base, there was a span of 19 bases. Germline V CDR1 and CDR2: LNHDA, SQIVND (reference sequence).

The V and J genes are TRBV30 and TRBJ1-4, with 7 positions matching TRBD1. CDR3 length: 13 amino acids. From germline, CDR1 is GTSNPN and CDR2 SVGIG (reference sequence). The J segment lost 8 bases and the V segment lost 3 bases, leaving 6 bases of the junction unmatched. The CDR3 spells CAWSSGTDEKLFF. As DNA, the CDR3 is TGTGCCTGGAGCTCCGGGACAGACGAAAAACTGTTTTTT.

The CDR3, as DNA: TGTGCCAGCAGTTACTTTAGCGGGAGGGCCAACAATGAGCAGTTCTTC. Translation: CASSYFSGRANNEQFF. The gene calls are TRBV28 and TRBJ2-1, with TRBD2 matching over 11 bases. V dropped 4 bases and J dropped 5; count of bases not matched to a gene: 7. Germline assignment: CDR1 MDHEN and CDR2 SYDVKM. The CDR3 runs to 16 residues.

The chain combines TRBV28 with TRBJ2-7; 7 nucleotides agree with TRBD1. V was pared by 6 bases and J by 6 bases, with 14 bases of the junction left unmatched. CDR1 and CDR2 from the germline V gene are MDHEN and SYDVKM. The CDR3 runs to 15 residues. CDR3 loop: CASRSGTVIPGEQYF. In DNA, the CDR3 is TGTGCCAGCAGGTCCGGGACAGTCATTCCGGGCGAGCAGTACTTC.

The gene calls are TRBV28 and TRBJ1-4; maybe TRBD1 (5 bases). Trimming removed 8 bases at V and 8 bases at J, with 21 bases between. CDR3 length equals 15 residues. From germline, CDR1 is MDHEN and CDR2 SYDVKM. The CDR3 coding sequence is TGTGCCAGCGGGGGAAGAGGAACCTTGGGGGAAAAACTGTTTTTT. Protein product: CASGGRGTLGEKLFF.

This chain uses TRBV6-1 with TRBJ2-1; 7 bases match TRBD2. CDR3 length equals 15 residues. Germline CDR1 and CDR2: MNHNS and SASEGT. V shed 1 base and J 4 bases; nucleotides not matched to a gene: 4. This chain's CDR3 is CASSEVSGPYNEQFF. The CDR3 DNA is TGTGCCAGCAGTGAAGTTAGCGGGCCTTACAATGAGCAGTTCTTC.

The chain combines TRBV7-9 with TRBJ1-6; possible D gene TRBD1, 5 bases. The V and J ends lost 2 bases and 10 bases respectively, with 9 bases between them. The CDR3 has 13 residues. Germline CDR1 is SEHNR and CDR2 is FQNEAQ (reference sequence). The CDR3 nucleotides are TGTGCCAGCAGCTTACATAGGGACTCACCCCTCCACTTT. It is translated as CASSLHRDSPLHF.